This record covers a single T cell receptor beta chain. The antigen remains unidentified. The germline V gene encodes CDR1 SEHNR and CDR2 FQNEAQ (reference sequence). Trimming took 4 bases from V and 8 from J, leaving 23 bases between them. The CDR3 sequence is 16 residues long. The data derive from a study of OX40 agonist ivuxolimab in advanced cancers. Turning to the study itself: Partial responses were observed in three patients, of whom one had hepatocellular carcinoma and two had cutaneous melanoma. Study-level results: Individuals who were partial responders at 0.1-3.0 mg/kg had clonal expansion that ranked among the lowest. At 0.1 to 3.0 mg/kg and by week 6, clonal expansion occurred in CD4+ and CD8+ blood T cells.

TCRdb's copy holds only in-frame clones and misses some; the assay was immunoSEQ multiplex PCR. The repertoire holds fewer than 100,000 clones, with over 85% as singletons. This receptor was obtained from an adult with an advanced solid tumor such as melanoma, head and neck, liver or kidney cancer. The sequenced sample was CD4+ or CD8+ T cells sorted from blood, obtained in a trial of the OX40 agonist ivuxolimab. This chain connects TRBV7-9 to TRBJ1-2; TRBD1 is a possible D gene (5 bases). CDR3 amino acids: CASSSTLGREMGGYTF. CDR3 in DNA: TGTGCCAGCAGCTCGACCCTGGGGCGAGAGATGGGGGGCTACACCTTC.